This TCR beta chain is drawn from a study of PD-L1 blockade in urothelial cancer. Repertoires were generated with immunoSEQ multiplex PCR, while TCRdb's copy carries only in-frame clones and drops some. The data hold some 29,000 clones, with more than 70% observed a single time. This TCR came from a man aged 45-60 years with urothelial cancer. Here the sequenced sample was PBMCs, taken around atezolizumab (anti-PD-L1) treatment.

The CDR3 here is CASSHPGAGGNTGELFF. The DNA of the CDR3 is TGTGCCAGCAGCCATCCCGGGGCCGGGGGGAACACCGGGGAGCTGTTTTTT. The V call is TRBV4-2, the J call TRBJ2-2; tentatively, D is TRBD2 (6 bases). The ends were cut back, 3 bases at V and 1 base at J, with 15 bases in the middle. CDR1 is LGHNA, CDR2 YNFKEQ, per germline. The CDR3 sequence is 17 residues long.